What follows describes a single T cell receptor beta chain. Germline CDR1 is MNHEY and CDR2 is SMNVEV (reference sequence). CDR3 length: 19 amino acids. V gave up 1 base and J gave up 0 bases; unmatched junction bases: 8. Using immunoSEQ multiplex PCR, the repertoire was profiled, and TCRdb retains in-frame clones only, with some absent. This table has under 20,000 clones, 65% to 85% appearing once. These data are taken from a study of sequential checkpoint blockade in melanoma. Looking at the study overall: First-line arms were nivolumab then ipilimumab, or the reverse, randomized 1:1. Both treatment sequences were followed by maintenance nivolumab.

Treatment meaning: randomized to nivolumab then ipilimumab (arm A) or the reverse (arm B). No patient had prior DNA-damaging chemotherapy. The chain is built from TRBV27 and TRBJ1-5, with 11 bases fitting TRBD1. The starting material was CD8+ T cells sorted from blood (inferred from file names), obtained from a patient given nivolumab and ipilimumab in sequence. This TCR was recovered from a human donor with melanoma. CDR3 amino acids: CASSLYGTGGINSNQPQHF. CDR3 nucleotide sequence: TGTGCCAGCAGTTTATACGGGACAGGGGGAATTAATAGCAATCAGCCCCAGCATTTT.